The 14 T cell receptor beta chains given below trace back to one sample, sequenced in a study of T cell responses to AZD1222 COVID-19 vaccine. Method: immunoSEQ multiplex PCR; TCRdb's copy keeps in-frame clones and lacks some. The sample has roughly 120,000 clones, 92% seen once. The sample here was peripheral blood, taken 28 days after the second AZD1222 dose. The receptors come from an adult who received the AZD1222 COVID-19 vaccine.

The gene calls are TRBV27 and TRBJ2-6; D ambiguous. Germline V CDR1 and CDR2: MNHEY, SMNVEV (reference sequence). This CDR3 is built from 14 residues. Trimming left V 5 bases short and J 10 bases short, with 15 bases between. The CDR3 DNA reads TGTGCCAGCAGTAGCCTTAGGCAGAAAAACGTCCTGACTTTC. Protein: CASSSLRQKNVLTF.

This chain uses TRBV7-6 with TRBJ2-5; 7 nucleotides agree with TRBD1. The CDR3 is 15 residues long. Germline CDR1 reads SGHVS; CDR2 reads FNYEAQ. Trimming at V came to 3 bases and at J to 5 bases, leaving 9 bases not matched to a gene. This CDR3 is CASSFETGEGETQYF. Here the CDR3 DNA reads TGTGCCAGCAGCTTTGAAACAGGGGAAGGGGAGACCCAGTACTTC.

The chain combines TRBV3-1 (or the pseudogene TRBV3-2) with TRBJ2-5; D is tentatively TRBD1 or TRBD2 (6 bases each). Germline V gives CDR1 LGHDT, CDR2 YNNKEL (reference sequence). Trimming took 10 bases from V and 5 from J, leaving 11 bases between them. The CDR3 loop spans 11 amino acids. CDR3 bases: TGTGCCACGGGGGCCTGGGAGACCCAGTACTTC. Amino acids: CATGAWETQYF.

This clone was detected once. This chain connects TRBV6-5 to TRBJ1-6; D not certain. Trimming left V 5 bases short and J 5 bases short, with 10 bases between. The CDR3 sequence is 14 residues long. Germline V CDR1 and CDR2: MNHEY, SVGAGI. The CDR3 protein is CASSKGTDNSPLHF. As DNA, the CDR3 is TGTGCCAGCAGTAAGGGTACGGATAATTCACCCCTCCACTTT.

The chain recombines TRBV20-1 with TRBJ1-2; D unclear. Between the trimmed V and J ends, which lost 8 bases and 2 bases, there was a span of 12 bases. CDR1 and CDR2 (germline): DFQATT, SNEGSKA (reference sequence). CDR3 size: 12 residues. CDR3 sequence (DNA): TGCAGTCCAAGTGGACTAAACTATGGCTACACCTTC. Amino acid sequence: CSPSGLNYGYTF.

The chain is built from TRBV6-1 and TRBJ2-3; tentatively, D is TRBD2 (5 bases). CDR1 is MNHNS and CDR2 is SASEGT in the germline V gene. CDR3 length equals 17 residues. V was pared by 4 bases and J by 2 bases, with 19 bases between. This chain's CDR3 is CASSAYPLRGPTDTQYF. CDR3 DNA sequence: TGTGCCAGCAGTGCTTACCCCCTGAGAGGGCCCACAGATACGCAGTATTTT.

This rearrangement joins TRBV29-1 to TRBJ1-4, with 10 bases lining up with TRBD1. The germline V gene has CDR1 SQVTM and CDR2 ANQGSEA. Germline trimming cut 7 bases from V and 8 bases from J; bases unmatched to any gene: 7. This CDR3 contains 13 residues. The CDR3 coding sequence is TGCAGCGCGCTCCGGGACAGGGGAGAAAAACTGTTTTTT. Translating it yields CSALRDRGEKLFF.

The chain carries TRBV7-2 and TRBJ1-5; D call uncertain. Trimming removed 10 bases at V and 4 bases at J, with 26 bases between. This CDR3 has 17 residues. The germline gives CDR1 SGHTA, CDR2 FQGNSA. CDR3 sequence: CAKSEARHPPWNQPQHF. The DNA for the CDR3 is TGTGCCAAATCTGAGGCTCGACATCCCCCCTGGAATCAGCCCCAGCATTTT. The variable domain in full, with the rest retrieved from reference TRBV7-2 and TRBJ1-5, is GAGVSQSPSNKVTEKGKDVELRCDPISGHTALYWYRQSLGQGLEFLIYFQGNSAPDKSGLPSDRFSAERTGGSVSTLTIQRTQQEDSAVYLCAKSEARHPPWNQPQHFGDGTRLSIL.

The rearrangement uses TRBV7-9 and TRBJ2-7, with TRBD1 as a possible D gene (5 bases). CDR1 and CDR2 from the germline V gene are SEHNR and FQNEAQ (reference sequence). The germline V and J ends were trimmed by 5 bases and 6 bases, with 8 bases remaining between them. The CDR3 totals 11 residues. The CDR3 reads CASSIRAEQYF. The CDR3 nucleotides are TGTGCCAGCAGCATCAGGGCCGAGCAGTACTTC. The full variable domain, completed using reference TRBV7-9 and TRBJ2-7, is DTGVSQNPRHKITKRGQNVTFRCDPISEHNRLYWYRQTLGQGPEFLTYFQNEAQLEKSRLLSDRFSAERPKGSFSTLEIQRTEQGDSAMYLCASSIRAEQYFGPGTRLTVT.

The chain couples TRBV12-5 to TRBJ1-5, with D unresolved. V was clipped by 8 bases and J by 3 bases, with 8 bases between them. From germline, CDR1 is LGHNT and CDR2 FRNRAP. The CDR3 is made up of 12 amino acids. The chain's CDR3 is CASSGPNQPQHF. The DNA for the CDR3 is TGTGCTAGTTCCGGGCCCAATCAGCCCCAGCATTTT.

This clone has more than one count but fewer than ten. This chain uses TRBV6-1 with TRBJ1-2; TRBD1 is a possible D gene (5 bases). CDR1 and CDR2 (germline): MNHNS, SASEGT. The CDR3 runs 13 residues. V was clipped by 2 bases and J by 4 bases, with 8 bases between them. The DNA of the CDR3 is TGTGCCAGCAGTGAACTCGGGGGCTATGGCTACACCTTC. Translated, it gives CASSELGGYGYTF.

The chain carries TRBV7-8 and TRBJ2-5; D not certain. The V gene lost 5 bases and the J gene lost 1 base, with 8 bases spanning the gap. This CDR3 is built from 13 residues. The germline V gene has CDR1 SGHVS and CDR2 FQNEAQ. CDR3 DNA: TGTGCCAGCAGCCCCACCCCCCAAGAGACCCAGTACTTC. Translated, it gives CASSPTPQETQYF.

This chain links TRBV29-1 with TRBJ2-1; the match to TRBD2 covers 10 bases. J gave up 3 bases and V 7 bases, and 18 bases lay outside the gene matches. Germline CDR1 and CDR2: SQVTM and ANQGSEA. The CDR3 loop spans 18 amino acids. For the CDR3, the DNA is TGCAGCGAGGTACCGGGACAGGATGGACTAGCGGACTACAATGAGCAGTTCTTC. Amino acid sequence: CSEVPGQDGLADYNEQFF.

The V gene is TRBV27, the J gene TRBJ1-1; D uncertain. The V and J ends lost 2 bases and 9 bases respectively, with 13 bases between them. The CDR3 is 13 amino acids. Germline loops: CDR1 MNHEY, CDR2 SMNVEV (reference sequence). The CDR3 sequence is CASSLKGGRKAFF. In nucleotides, the CDR3 is TGTGCCAGCAGTTTAAAGGGTGGCAGGAAAGCTTTCTTT.